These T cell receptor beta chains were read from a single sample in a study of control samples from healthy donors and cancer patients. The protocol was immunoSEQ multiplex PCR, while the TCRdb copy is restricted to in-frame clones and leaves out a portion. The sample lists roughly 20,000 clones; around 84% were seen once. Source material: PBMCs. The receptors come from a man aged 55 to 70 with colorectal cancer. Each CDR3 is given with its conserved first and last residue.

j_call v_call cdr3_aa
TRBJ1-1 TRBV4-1 CASSQDLAAAEAFF
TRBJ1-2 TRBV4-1 CASSLGQGLGNYGYTF
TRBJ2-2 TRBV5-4 CASSPSGANTGELFF
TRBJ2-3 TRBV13 CASTAGGYTDTQYF
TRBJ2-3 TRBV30 CAWSVEWGSSGTDTQYF
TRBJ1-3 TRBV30 CAWSLGGVVESGNTIYF
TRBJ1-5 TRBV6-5 CASSYTTGNQPQHF
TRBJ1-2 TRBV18 CASSSTGTGSYFGTF
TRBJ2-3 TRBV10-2 CASSERRPIRTDTQYF
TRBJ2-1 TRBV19 CASRHGRASGYNEQFF
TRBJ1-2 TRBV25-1 CASSPKGGTGVKRGYTF
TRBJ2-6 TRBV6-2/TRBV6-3 CASSFNRGTGANVLTF
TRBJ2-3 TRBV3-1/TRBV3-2 CASSQDQRELLTDTQYF
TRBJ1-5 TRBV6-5 CASSPSGLTQQPQHF
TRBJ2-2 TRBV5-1 CASSLTLRGQGSGELFF
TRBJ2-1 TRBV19 CASSFVGANEQFF
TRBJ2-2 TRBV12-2 CASRSGLAGGANTGELFF
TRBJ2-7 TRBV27 CASSLVGRGREQYF
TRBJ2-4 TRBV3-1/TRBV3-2 CASSQSDRGGKNIQYF
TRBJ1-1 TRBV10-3 CAIRTGGAANTEAFF
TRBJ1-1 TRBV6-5 CASSYSATAAEAFF
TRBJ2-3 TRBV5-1 CASSSGLGYTDTQYF
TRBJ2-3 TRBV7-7 CASSLSPGPDTQYF
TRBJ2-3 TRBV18 CASSPGRGNTDTQYF
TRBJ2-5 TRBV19 CASSPGGGETQYF
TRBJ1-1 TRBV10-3 CAISGGRETEAFF
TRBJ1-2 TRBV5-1 CASSSTRGRDGYTF
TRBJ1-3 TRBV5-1 CASRDQTGSSGNTIYF
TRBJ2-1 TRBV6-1 CASSDHQMNLGSNEQFF
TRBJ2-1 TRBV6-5 CASRLLLPGSNEQFF
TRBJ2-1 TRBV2 CASSDLAGDNEQFF
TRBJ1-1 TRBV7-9 CASSLTPNTEAFF
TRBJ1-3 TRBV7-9 CASSLDGQYSGNTIYF
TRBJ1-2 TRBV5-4 CASSPEANYGYTF
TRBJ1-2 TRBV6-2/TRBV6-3 CASSPWDSLRVGYTF
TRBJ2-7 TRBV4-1 CASSQDPGRRQGTSYEQYF
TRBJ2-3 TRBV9 CASSESRGALSTDTQYF
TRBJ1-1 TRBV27 CASSSGQARNTEAFF
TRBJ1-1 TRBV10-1 CASRQTPEAEAFF
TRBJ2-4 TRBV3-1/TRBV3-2 CASSQVGTPAHF
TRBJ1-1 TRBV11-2 CASSLHREAEAFF
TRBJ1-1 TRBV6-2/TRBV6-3 CASSSPGGGHGMVGTPEAFF
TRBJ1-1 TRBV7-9 CASRINRDEAFF
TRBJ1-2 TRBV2 CASSEALSGTGTPYGYTF
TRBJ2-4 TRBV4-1 CASSQDGGAPLAKNIQYF